This entry lists 23 T cell receptor beta chains sequenced from one sample in a study of molecular identifiers for immune sequencing clone quantification. TCRdb used MiXCR to reprocess the PCR reads, holding one entry per CDR3 protein. The sample holds about 640,000 distinct CDR3 sequences, approximately 20% seen once. The sequenced sample was naive CD8+ T cells from blood, with Jurkat cell RNA spiked in. The sample's subset: FACS-sorted CD8+CD4-CCR7+CD45RA+ naive T cells. Source of these receptors: a human donor in good health. Some libraries in this study had Jurkat cell RNA spiked in.

This clonotype was seen more than once but under ten times. This chain uses TRBV4-3 with TRBJ1-2; D ambiguous. Between the trimmed V and J ends, which lost 0 bases and 4 bases, there was a span of 15 bases. The germline V gene encodes CDR1 LGHNA and CDR2 YSLEER. This CDR3 region has 16 residues. The CDR3 DNA follows: TGCGCCAGCAGCCAAGATCTGTGGAGGGTGGGCTATGGCTACACCTTC. This encodes CASSQDLWRVGYGYTF.

At least ten counts were recorded for this clonotype. V and J are TRBV5-6 and TRBJ1-1; TRBD1 matches at 7 bases. The V gene's germline CDR1 is SGHDT and CDR2 YYEEEE. With 3 bases clipped from V and 4 bases from J, the junction kept 9 bases outside the gene matches. The CDR3 covers 15 residues. CDR3 nucleotide sequence: TGTGCCAGCAGCTCCCGGGACAGCTCATTCACTGAAGCTTTCTTT. Translated: CASSSRDSSFTEAFF.

The table lists this clonotype with a few counts. This rearrangement joins TRBV5-6 to TRBJ2-7; 11 bases agree with TRBD2. This CDR3 has 16 residues. Germline V gene data show CDR1 as SGHDT and CDR2 as YYEEEE. Trimming took 0 bases from V and 7 from J; bases not matched to a gene: 9. CDR3 sequence: CASSLGGLAAYWEQYF. The CDR3 DNA reads as TGTGCCAGCAGCTTGGGGGGACTAGCGGCTTATTGGGAGCAGTACTTC.

This clonotype appeared many times. J is TRBJ2-7 and V is TRBV6-6; no clear D gene. Germline V gives CDR1 MNHNY, CDR2 SVGAGI (reference sequence). CDR3 length equals 13 residues. V was trimmed by 6 bases and J by 2 bases, leaving 11 bases between them. As DNA, the CDR3 is TGTGCCAGCAGCGAGGATGGGGCCTACGAGCAGTACTTC. Its translation: CASSEDGAYEQYF.

The V and J genes are TRBV10-1 and TRBJ2-7; TRBD2 matches 10 bases. The CDR3 runs 15 residues. V was pared by 3 bases and J by 4 bases, with 6 bases of the junction left unmatched. The germline CDR1 and CDR2 sequences are WNHNN and SYGVQD (reference sequence). The CDR3 spells CASSEGTSALYEQYF. The CDR3 DNA follows: TGCGCCAGCAGTGAAGGGACTAGCGCGCTATACGAGCAGTACTTC.

This clonotype was counted many times. The V gene is TRBV5-1, the J gene TRBJ2-2; 7 positions agree with TRBD1. There are 15 residues in the CDR3. V shed 3 bases and J 5 bases; nucleotides not matched to a gene: 7. Germline assignment: CDR1 SGHRS and CDR2 YFSETQ. CDR3 in DNA: TGCGCCAGCAGCTACCGGGACAGCTATACCGGGGAGCTGTTTTTT. It codes for CASSYRDSYTGELFF.

This clonotype was picked up many times. The chain recombines TRBV4-3 with TRBJ2-7; 8 bases are shared with TRBD2. In germline, CDR1 is LGHNA, CDR2 YSLEER. The CDR3 covers 15 residues. Trimming removed 0 bases from V and 0 bases from J; junction bases left unmatched: 1. The CDR3 reads CASSQELAASYEQYF. The CDR3 coding sequence is TGCGCCAGCAGCCAAGAACTAGCGGCCTCCTACGAGCAGTACTTC.

This clonotype was seen repeatedly, ten times or more. The chain has TRBV4-3 and TRBJ2-7, with a weak D call TRBD1 (6 bases). The CDR3 is 12 amino acids. The V and J ends lost 9 bases and 2 bases respectively, with 11 bases between them. CDR1 and CDR2 from the germline V gene are LGHNA and YSLEER. The CDR3: CARTDSPYEQYF. CDR3 nucleotides: TGCGCCAGAACGGACAGTCCCTACGAGCAGTACTTC.

This clonotype was counted at least ten times. The chain couples TRBV6-5 to TRBJ1-5, with a tentative D call TRBD1 (5 bases). Germline loops: CDR1 MNHEY, CDR2 SVGAGI. The ends were cut back, 5 bases at V and 5 bases at J, with 13 bases in the middle. The length of the CDR3 is 14 residues. Here the CDR3 DNA reads TGTGCCAGCAGTCCTAAGTGGGGGGATCAGCCCCAGCATTTT. Translation: CASSPKWGDQPQHF.

Points on this clonotype: A read error may be the cause here, since a much bigger clone is one base away. This sequence joins TRBV11-2 and TRBJ2-3; D is ambiguous. The CDR3 consists of 13 residues. Germline CDR1 reads SGHAT; CDR2 reads FQNNGV. This CDR3 reads CASSLVSADTRYF. The DNA of the CDR3 is TGTGCCAGCAGCTTAGTTTCCGCAGATACGCGGTATTTT.

This chain connects TRBV5-1 to TRBJ1-5, with D perhaps matching TRBD1 (5 bases). V shed 0 bases and J shed 4 bases, with 11 bases lying between them. In germline, CDR1 is SGHRS, CDR2 YFSETQ. There are 15 residues in the CDR3. CDR3 protein: CASSLESGGNQPQHF. Here the CDR3 DNA reads TGCGCCAGCAGCTTGGAGAGCGGGGGGAATCAGCCCCAGCATTTT.

Worth noting for this clonotype: Possible read error: a much larger clone is one base away. This chain joins TRBV5-1 and TRBJ2-7; D unclear. The CDR3 has 15 residues. V lost 4 bases, J lost 3 bases, and 17 bases lay in between. Per the germline V gene, CDR1 is SGHRS and CDR2 is YFSETQ. The CDR3 DNA is TGCGCCAGCAGCCTAGGACGAGGCCTTTACTACGAGCAGTACTTC. It encodes CASSLGRGLYYEQYF.

A note on this clonotype: A read error may be the cause here, since a much bigger clone is one base away. The chain has TRBV28 and TRBJ1-3, with D perhaps TRBD1 (6 bases). There are 15 residues in the CDR3. Looked up from germline, CDR1 is MDHEN and CDR2 is SYDVKM. The CDR3 sequence is CASSFPGHTGNTVYF. In DNA, the CDR3 is TGTGCCAGCAGTTTTCCGGGACATACTGGAAACACCGTATATTTT.

This clonotype was seen at least ten times. The V and J genes are TRBV10-2 and TRBJ2-7, with 10 bases lining up with TRBD1. The germline gives CDR1 WSHSY, CDR2 SAAADI. Germline trimming cut 6 bases from V and 5 bases from J; bases unmatched to any gene: 10. The CDR3 runs 15 residues. DNA of the CDR3: TGCGCCAGCAGGGCCGGGACAGGGGTCGGTAACGAGCAGTACTTC. Translated, it gives CASRAGTGVGNEQYF.

In the case of this clonotype: A read error may explain this, as a much larger clone is one base away. The CDR3 end shows no conserved phenylalanine or tryptophan, and so a read error is likely. The chain combines TRBV7-9 with TRBJ1-1, with D possibly being TRBD1 (6 bases). The CDR3 is 16 residues long. Per the germline V gene, CDR1 is SEHNR and CDR2 is FQNEAQ (reference sequence). The V gene lost 2 bases and the J gene lost 1 base, with 14 bases spanning the gap. This chain's CDR3 is CASSLKQGRGNTEAFL. The CDR3 DNA sequence: TGTGCCAGCAGCTTAAAACAGGGAAGGGGGAACACTGAAGCTTTCCTT.

The chain couples TRBV4-1 to TRBJ2-7; TRBD1 or TRBD2 may be the D gene (6 bases each). Germline V gives CDR1 MGHRA, CDR2 YSYEKL. With 4 bases removed from V and 3 bases from J, the gap between germline ends came to 16 bases. The CDR3 loop spans 15 amino acids. The CDR3 nucleotides are TGCGCCAGCAGCCCGGGCGCAGGGGACTTCTACGAGCAGTACTTC. Amino acid sequence: CASSPGAGDFYEQYF.

Remarks on this clonotype: A read error may account for a junction end that differs from germline. The chain joins TRBV27 to TRBJ2-3; no definite D call. The germline V gene encodes CDR1 MNHEY and CDR2 SMNVEV (reference sequence). The CDR3 runs to 12 residues. In nucleotides, the CDR3 is TGTGCCAGCAGTAGGGCCCTAGATACGCGGTATTTT. The encoded protein is CASSRALDTRYF.

This clonotype was detected ten times or more. The V gene is TRBV20-1, the J gene TRBJ2-3; D might be TRBD2 (6 bases). Trimming took off 3 bases at V and 2 bases at J, with 12 bases between the two ends. The CDR3 covers 14 residues. The germline V gene has CDR1 DFQATT and CDR2 SNEGSKA (reference sequence). The CDR3 loop reads CSARNERATDTQYF. CDR3 DNA: TGCAGTGCTAGGAATGAGCGGGCCACAGATACGCAGTATTTT.

The chain carries TRBV5-4 and TRBJ1-2; TRBD1 matches at 9 bases. V lost 4 bases to trimming and J lost 6 bases; unmatched junction nucleotides: 13. This CDR3 has 16 amino acids. Germline V gene sequence: CDR1 SGHNT, CDR2 YYREEE (reference sequence). The CDR3 DNA sequence: TGTGCCAGCAGCGGACACGGGACAGGGAGGTTTAATGGCTACACCTTC. This gives the protein CASSGHGTGRFNGYTF.

This clonotype was recorded at least ten times. This chain uses TRBV30 with TRBJ2-3; 7 nucleotides line up with TRBD1. V shed 2 bases and J 0 bases; nucleotides not matched to a gene: 5. Germline V CDR1 and CDR2: GTSNPN, SVGIG (reference sequence). The CDR3 spans 15 residues. In DNA form, the CDR3 reads TGTGCCTGGAGTTTAGGGGGCGCTAGCACAGATACGCAGTATTTT. This encodes CAWSLGGASTDTQYF.

Only a few counts were recorded for this clonotype. V usage is TRBV3-1 and J usage is TRBJ2-1; the D is unclear. V was shortened by 4 bases and J by 0 bases, with 13 bases between the two germline ends. CDR1 is LGHDT, CDR2 YNNKEL, per germline (reference sequence). The CDR3 has 16 residues. Here the CDR3 DNA reads TGTGCCAGCAGCCGACTGGACCTTAGCTCCTACAATGAGCAGTTCTTC. Protein product: CASSRLDLSSYNEQFF.

The chain couples TRBV20-1 to TRBJ2-1; tentatively, D is TRBD2 (5 bases). V shed 5 bases and J shed 5 bases, with 16 bases lying between them. Germline V gene sequence: CDR1 DFQATT, CDR2 SNEGSKA (reference sequence). CDR3 length: 14 residues. The CDR3, as DNA: TGCAGTGCTTCCCTGGCGGGCTGGGACAATGAGCAGTTCTTC. This gives the protein CSASLAGWDNEQFF.

This clonotype was counted ten times or more. This chain uses TRBV24-1 with TRBJ2-5; D is ambiguous. The length of the CDR3 is 17 residues. The germline V and J ends were trimmed by 1 base and 0 bases, with 14 bases remaining between them. The germline V gene has CDR1 KGHDR and CDR2 SFDVKD. The CDR3, as DNA: TGTGCCACCAGTGATTTAGAGACTGCCTGGTACCAAGAGACCCAGTACTTC. Amino acids: CATSDLETAWYQETQYF.